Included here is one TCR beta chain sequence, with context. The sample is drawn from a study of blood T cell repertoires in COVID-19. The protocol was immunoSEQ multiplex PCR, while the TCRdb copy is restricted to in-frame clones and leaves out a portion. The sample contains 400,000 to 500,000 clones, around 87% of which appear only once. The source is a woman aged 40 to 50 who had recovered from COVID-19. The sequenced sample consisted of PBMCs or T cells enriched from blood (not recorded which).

CDR3 region: CASKGGRDRSDEQYF. DNA for the CDR3: TGTGCCAGCAAGGGAGGGAGGGACAGGAGCGATGAGCAGTACTTC. The chain employs TRBV2 and TRBJ2-7, with a tentative D call TRBD1 (8 bases). V lost 7 bases to trimming and J lost 7 bases, with 23 bases between them. The CDR3 length is 15 residues. The germline CDR1 and CDR2 sequences are SNHLY and FYNNEI.